The present entry profiles one T cell receptor beta chain with its context. The authors extracted RNA and reverse transcribed it into cDNA as the sequencing template. The method was immunoSEQ multiplex PCR; TCRdb's version includes in-frame clones alone and lacks a portion of them. The table records about 180,000 clones, almost 65% of them present only once. These data come from a study of CD8+ T cells in alopecia areata. CDR3 length: 13 amino acids. V was pared by 1 base and J by 6 bases, with 7 bases between. Germline V gives CDR1 SGHTA, CDR2 FQGNSA. The receptor was derived from a human donor with alopecia areata. The chain couples TRBV7-2 to TRBJ2-1, with unresolved D. Material: CD4+ T cells sorted from blood, obtained at week 0. CDR3: CASSLVTINEQFF. The CDR3 DNA sequence: TGTGCCAGCAGCTTAGTAACCATCAATGAGCAGTTCTTC.